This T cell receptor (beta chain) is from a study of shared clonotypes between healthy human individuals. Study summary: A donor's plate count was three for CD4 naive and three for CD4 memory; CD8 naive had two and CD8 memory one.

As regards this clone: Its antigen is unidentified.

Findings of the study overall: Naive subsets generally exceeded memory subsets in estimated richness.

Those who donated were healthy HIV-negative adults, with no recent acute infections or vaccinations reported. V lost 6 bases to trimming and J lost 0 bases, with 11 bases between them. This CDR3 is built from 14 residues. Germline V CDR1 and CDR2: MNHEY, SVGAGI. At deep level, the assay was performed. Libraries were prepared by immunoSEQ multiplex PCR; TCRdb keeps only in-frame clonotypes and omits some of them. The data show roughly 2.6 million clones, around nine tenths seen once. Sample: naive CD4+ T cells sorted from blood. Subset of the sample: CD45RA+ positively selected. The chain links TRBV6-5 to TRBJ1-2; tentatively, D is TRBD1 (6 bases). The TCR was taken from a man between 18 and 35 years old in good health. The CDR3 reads CASSAGAANYGYTF. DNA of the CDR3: TGTGCCAGCAGCGCAGGGGCAGCTAACTATGGCTACACCTTC.